Following are 19 T cell receptor beta chains from one sample sequenced in a study of blood T cell repertoires in COVID-19. Clones were read by immunoSEQ multiplex PCR, and TCRdb kept only the in-frame ones, dropping some. Among over 85,000 clones, around nine tenths were seen once, and the ten largest hold 1.9%. Specimen: peripheral blood. All receptors derive from a woman in her fifties or sixties with COVID-19, enrolled during active disease.

Only one count was recorded for this clone. The rearrangement uses TRBV2 and TRBJ2-1; 8 positions match TRBD1. This CDR3 region has 13 residues. Germline trimming cut 5 bases from V and 6 bases from J; bases unmatched to any gene: 3. CDR1 is SNHLY and CDR2 is FYNNEI in the germline V gene. The CDR3 region has the DNA TGTGCCAGCAGTCCCGACAGGGGCAATGAGCAGTTCTTC. It is translated as CASSPDRGNEQFF.

The genes are TRBV6-5 and TRBJ1-3; D uncertain. The CDR3 length is 13 residues. Trimming shortened V by 5 bases and J by 4 bases, and 9 bases separated the two germline ends. Per germline, CDR1 MNHEY and CDR2 SVGAGI. This chain's CDR3 is CASSPVGGNTIYF. The CDR3 DNA sequence: TGTGCCAGCAGTCCTGTCGGGGGAAACACCATATATTTT.

This sequence joins TRBV7-6 and TRBJ1-2; 10 bases are shared with TRBD1. The V and J ends lost 1 base and 7 bases, in that order; junction bases with no gene match: 9. The V gene's germline CDR1 is SGHVS and CDR2 FNYEAQ. The CDR3 extends over 16 amino acids. As DNA, the CDR3 is TGTGCCAGCAGCTTAGGGACAGGGGGGACTCTCTCTGGCTACACCTTC. Residues: CASSLGTGGTLSGYTF.

The J gene is TRBJ2-1, the V gene TRBV9, with 8 bases lining up with TRBD1. The J segment lost 1 base and the V segment lost 4 bases, leaving 7 bases of the junction unmatched. Germline CDR1 and CDR2: SGDLS and YYNGEE. The CDR3 is 16 residues long. CDR3 DNA: TGTGCCAGCAGCCTATTTACAGGGGGGTCCTACAATGAGCAGTTCTTC. It is translated as CASSLFTGGSYNEQFF.

This chain links TRBV29-1 with TRBJ1-2, with 8 positions matching TRBD1. Germline V gene lookup returns CDR1 SQVTM and CDR2 ANQGSEA. V was clipped by 7 bases and J by 5 bases; unmatched bases: 9. There are 13 residues in the CDR3. As DNA, the CDR3 is TGCAGCGGGACCACAGGGGGTCAATATGGCTACACCTTC. Its protein is CSGTTGGQYGYTF.

V gene TRBV5-4 combines with J gene TRBJ1-5; D not resolved. CDR1 and CDR2 from the germline V gene are SGHNT and YYREEE (reference sequence). The V gene lost 0 bases and the J gene lost 5 bases, with 6 bases spanning the gap. This CDR3 comprises 13 residues. CDR3 sequence: CASSLAGDQPQHF. The CDR3 nucleotides read TGTGCCAGCAGCTTGGCCGGGGATCAGCCCCAGCATTTT.

This rearrangement joins TRBV6-5 to TRBJ1-5, with D perhaps matching TRBD1 (5 bases). V was trimmed by 4 bases and J by 7 bases, leaving 11 bases between them. Germline CDR1 MNHEY, CDR2 SVGAGI. The CDR3 runs 13 residues. CDR3: CASSLQAGQPQHF. As DNA, the CDR3 is TGTGCCAGCAGTTTACAGGCTGGCCAGCCCCAGCATTTT.

In its sample, this clone was seen a few times. The rearrangement links TRBV24-1 to TRBJ2-1, with D tentatively TRBD2 (7 bases). V dropped 0 bases and J dropped 7 bases, with 15 bases sitting between them. CDR1 and CDR2 (germline): KGHDR, SFDVKD. CDR3 length: 16 amino acids. CDR3 nucleotide sequence: TGTGCCACCAGTGATTTGGGAGGGGGGGCCGAGAATGAGCAGTTCTTC. This encodes CATSDLGGGAENEQFF.

This chain links TRBV6-5 with TRBJ1-1; the match to TRBD1 covers 9 bases. Trimming took 9 bases from V and 5 from J; bases not matched to a gene: 10. Germline V CDR1 and CDR2: MNHEY, SVGAGI. The CDR3 loop spans 14 amino acids. The CDR3: CASAIGTGWTEAFF. CDR3 sequence (DNA): TGTGCCAGTGCGATAGGGACAGGGTGGACTGAAGCTTTCTTT.

This clone was recorded once. This chain connects TRBV5-1 to TRBJ1-1; 7 nucleotides agree with TRBD1. Germline loops: CDR1 SGHRS, CDR2 YFSETQ. The CDR3 extends over 14 amino acids. Trimming cost V 4 bases and J 1 base; bases outside gene matches: 4. Here the CDR3 reads CASSNSGGNTEAFF. The CDR3 nucleotides are TGCGCCAGCAGCAACTCAGGGGGGAACACTGAAGCTTTCTTT.

The chain has TRBV12-3 or TRBV12-4 and TRBJ1-2, with TRBD1 matching over 7 bases. The CDR3 totals 13 residues. V shed 5 bases, J shed 3 bases, and the junction held 3 bases outside the gene matches. As DNA, the CDR3 is TGTGCCAGCAGTCCCGGGACAGACTATGGCTACACCTTC. Protein sequence: CASSPGTDYGYTF.

The genes are TRBV14 and TRBJ1-6; D unclear. Germline V gene data show CDR1 as SGHDN and CDR2 as FVKESK. The V end lost 0 bases, the J end lost 10 bases, and 7 bases lay between the germline ends. This CDR3 has 13 amino acids. CDR3 DNA sequence: TGTGCCAGCAGCCAAGAGTTCGGGTCACCCCTCCACTTT. Translating it yields CASSQEFGSPLHF.

The chain combines TRBV11-2 with TRBJ1-1, with a tentative D call TRBD1 (6 bases). The germline gives CDR1 SGHAT, CDR2 FQNNGV. CDR3 length: 17 residues. The germline V and J ends were trimmed by 5 bases and 5 bases, with 24 bases remaining between them. The CDR3 sequence: CASSPTWGGASRTEAFF. The CDR3 DNA reads TGTGCCAGCAGCCCAACCTGGGGGGGCGCTTCTCGAACTGAAGCTTTCTTT.

The rearrangement links TRBV6-2 or TRBV6-3 to TRBJ2-3; 13 bases line up with TRBD2. CDR3 length: 19 amino acids. Germline CDR1 and CDR2: MNHEY and SVGEGT. J gave up 7 bases and V 2 bases, and 15 bases lay outside the gene matches. In DNA form, the CDR3 reads TGTGCCAGCAGTTACCCAATTCCGCGGACTAGCGGGAGTTTGTATACGCAGTATTTT. Translating gives CASSYPIPRTSGSLYTQYF.

This rearrangement joins TRBV12-5 to TRBJ1-2; D remains ambiguous. Looked up from germline, CDR1 is LGHNT and CDR2 is FRNRAP. Trimming pared 5 bases from V and 5 bases from J, leaving 15 bases between. CDR3 size: 14 residues. DNA of the CDR3: TGTGCTAGTGGTCAAGAGGACTTAAGATATGGCTACACCTTC. Translated: CASGQEDLRYGYTF. The variable domain in full, completed from reference TRBV12-5 and TRBJ1-2, reads DARVTQTPRHKVTEMGQEVTMRCQPILGHNTVFWYRQTMMQGLELLAYFRNRAPLDDSGMPKDRFSAEMPDATLATLKIQPSEPRDSAVYFCASGQEDLRYGYTFGSGTRLTVV.

The chain carries TRBV19 and TRBJ1-2; a possible D gene is TRBD1 (6 bases). V was pared by 4 bases and J by 7 bases, with 19 bases between. Germline values: CDR1 LNHDA, CDR2 SQIVND (reference sequence). This CDR3 comprises 15 residues. The CDR3 bases are TGTGCCAGTAGTACGGAAACAGGGTACAAGATTGGCTACACCTTC. Encoded protein: CASSTETGYKIGYTF.

This clone has more than one count but fewer than ten. This chain connects TRBV19 to TRBJ1-2, with TRBD1 identical over 9 bases. CDR1 and CDR2 from the germline V gene are LNHDA and SQIVND (reference sequence). There are 16 residues in the CDR3. V trimming: 7 bases; J trimming: 6 bases; junction bases outside the gene matches: 15. The CDR3 region is CASTNGGQGLLNGYTF. DNA for the CDR3: TGTGCCAGTACCAACGGCGGACAGGGGCTCCTAAATGGCTACACCTTC.

The J gene is TRBJ1-4, the V gene TRBV12-5; 7 bases are shared with TRBD1. The length of the CDR3 is 15 residues. Looked up from germline, CDR1 is LGHNT and CDR2 is FRNRAP. J was trimmed by 5 bases and V by 5 bases; bases with no gene match: 8. CDR3 sequence: CASGQGVGLNEKLFF. In DNA, the CDR3 is TGTGCTAGTGGTCAGGGGGTTGGGCTAAATGAAAAACTGTTTTTT.

The chain links TRBV7-9 to TRBJ1-5, with 8 positions matching TRBD1. The V gene's germline CDR1 is SEHNR and CDR2 FQNEAQ (reference sequence). The CDR3 spans 14 residues. V shed 5 bases and J 7 bases; nucleotides not matched to a gene: 7. The CDR3 protein is CASSLGQGVQPQHF. The CDR3 DNA reads as TGTGCCAGCAGCCTTGGACAGGGCGTACAGCCCCAGCATTTT. The whole variable domain, filled in from reference TRBV7-9 and TRBJ1-5, reads DTGVSQNPRHKITKRGQNVTFRCDPISEHNRLYWYRQTLGQGPEFLTYFQNEAQLEKSRLLSDRFSAERPKGSFSTLEIQRTEQGDSAMYLCASSLGQGVQPQHFGDGTRLSIL.